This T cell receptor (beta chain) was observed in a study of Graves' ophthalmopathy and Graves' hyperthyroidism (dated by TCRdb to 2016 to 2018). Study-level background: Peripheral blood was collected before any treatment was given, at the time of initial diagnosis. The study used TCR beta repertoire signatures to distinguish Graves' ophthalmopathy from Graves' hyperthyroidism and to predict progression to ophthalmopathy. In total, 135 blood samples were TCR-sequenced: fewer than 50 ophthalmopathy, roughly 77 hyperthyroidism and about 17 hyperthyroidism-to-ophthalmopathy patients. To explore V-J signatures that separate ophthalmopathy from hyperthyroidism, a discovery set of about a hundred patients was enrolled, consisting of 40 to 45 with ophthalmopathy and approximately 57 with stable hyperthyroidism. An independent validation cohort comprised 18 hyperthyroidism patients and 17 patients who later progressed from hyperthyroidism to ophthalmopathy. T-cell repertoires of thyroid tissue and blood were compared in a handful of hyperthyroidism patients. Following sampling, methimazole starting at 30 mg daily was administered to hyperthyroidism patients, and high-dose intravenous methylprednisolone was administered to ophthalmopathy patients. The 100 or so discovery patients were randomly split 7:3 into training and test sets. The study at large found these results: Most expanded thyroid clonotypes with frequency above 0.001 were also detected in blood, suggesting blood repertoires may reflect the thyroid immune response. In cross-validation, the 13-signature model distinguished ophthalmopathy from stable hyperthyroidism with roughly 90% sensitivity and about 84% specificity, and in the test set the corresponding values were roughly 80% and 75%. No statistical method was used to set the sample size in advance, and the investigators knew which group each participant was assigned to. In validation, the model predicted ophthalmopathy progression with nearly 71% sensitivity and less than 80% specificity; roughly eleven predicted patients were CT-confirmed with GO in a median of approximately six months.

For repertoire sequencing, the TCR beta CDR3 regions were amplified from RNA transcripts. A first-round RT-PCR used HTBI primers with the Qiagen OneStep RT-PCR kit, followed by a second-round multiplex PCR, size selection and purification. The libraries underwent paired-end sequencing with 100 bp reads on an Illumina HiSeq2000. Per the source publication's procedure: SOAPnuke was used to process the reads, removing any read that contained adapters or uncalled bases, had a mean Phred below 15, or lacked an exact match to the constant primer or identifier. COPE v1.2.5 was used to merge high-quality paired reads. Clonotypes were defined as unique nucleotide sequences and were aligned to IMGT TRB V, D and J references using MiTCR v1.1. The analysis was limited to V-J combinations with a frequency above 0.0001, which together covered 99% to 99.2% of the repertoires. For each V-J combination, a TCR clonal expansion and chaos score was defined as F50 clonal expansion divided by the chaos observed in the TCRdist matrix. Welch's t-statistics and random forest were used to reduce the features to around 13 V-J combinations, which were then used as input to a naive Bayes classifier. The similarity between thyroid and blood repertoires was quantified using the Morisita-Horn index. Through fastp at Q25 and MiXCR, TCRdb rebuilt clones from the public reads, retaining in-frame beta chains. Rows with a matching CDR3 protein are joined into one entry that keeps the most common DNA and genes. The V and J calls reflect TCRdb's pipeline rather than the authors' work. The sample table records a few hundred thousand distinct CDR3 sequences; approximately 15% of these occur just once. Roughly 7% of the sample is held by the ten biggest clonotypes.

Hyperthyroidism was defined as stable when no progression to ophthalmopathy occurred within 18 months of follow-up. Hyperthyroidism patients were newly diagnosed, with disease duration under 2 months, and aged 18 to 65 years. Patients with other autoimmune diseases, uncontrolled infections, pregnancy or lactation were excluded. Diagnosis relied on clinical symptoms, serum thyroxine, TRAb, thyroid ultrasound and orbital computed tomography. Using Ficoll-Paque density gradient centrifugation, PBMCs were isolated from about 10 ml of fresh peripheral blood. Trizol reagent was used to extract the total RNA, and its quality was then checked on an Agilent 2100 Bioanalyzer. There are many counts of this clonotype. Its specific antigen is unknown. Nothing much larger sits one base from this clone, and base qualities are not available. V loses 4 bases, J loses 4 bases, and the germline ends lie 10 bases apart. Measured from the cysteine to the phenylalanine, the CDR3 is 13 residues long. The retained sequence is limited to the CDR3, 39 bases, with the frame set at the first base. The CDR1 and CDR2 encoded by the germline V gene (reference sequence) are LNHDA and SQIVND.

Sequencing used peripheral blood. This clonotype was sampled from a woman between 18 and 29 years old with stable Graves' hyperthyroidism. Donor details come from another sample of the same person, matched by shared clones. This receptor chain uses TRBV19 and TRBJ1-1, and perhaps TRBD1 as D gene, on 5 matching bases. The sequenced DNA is TGTGCCAGTAGTAAATGGAGGGGCACTGAAGCTTTCTTT. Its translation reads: CASSKWRGTEAFF.